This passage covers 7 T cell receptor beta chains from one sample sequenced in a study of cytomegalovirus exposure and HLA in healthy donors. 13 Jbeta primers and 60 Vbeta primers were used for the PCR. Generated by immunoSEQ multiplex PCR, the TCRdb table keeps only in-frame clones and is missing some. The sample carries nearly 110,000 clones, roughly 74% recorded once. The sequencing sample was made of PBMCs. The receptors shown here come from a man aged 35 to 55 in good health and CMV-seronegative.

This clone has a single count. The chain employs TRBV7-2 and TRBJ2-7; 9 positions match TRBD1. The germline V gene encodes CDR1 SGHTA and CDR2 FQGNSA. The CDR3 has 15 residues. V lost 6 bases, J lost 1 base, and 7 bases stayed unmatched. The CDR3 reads CASRTYRGLSYEQYF. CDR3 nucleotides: TGTGCCAGCAGAACCTACAGGGGGCTTTCCTACGAGCAGTACTTC.

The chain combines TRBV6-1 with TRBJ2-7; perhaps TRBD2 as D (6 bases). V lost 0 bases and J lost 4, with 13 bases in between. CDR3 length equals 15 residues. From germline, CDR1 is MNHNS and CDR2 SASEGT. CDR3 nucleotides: TGTGCCAGCAGTGAAGCAGGGAACAGCGGGTACGAGCAGTACTTC. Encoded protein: CASSEAGNSGYEQYF.

CDR3 DNA: TGTGCCAGCAGTGTTCTAGCGGGGGCAGATACGCAGTATTTT. Residues: CASSVLAGADTQYF. V is TRBV2 and J is TRBJ2-3; 10 positions match TRBD2. Germline assignment: CDR1 SNHLY and CDR2 FYNNEI. V lost 4 bases to trimming and J lost 4 bases; unmatched junction nucleotides: 2. The CDR3 runs to 14 residues.

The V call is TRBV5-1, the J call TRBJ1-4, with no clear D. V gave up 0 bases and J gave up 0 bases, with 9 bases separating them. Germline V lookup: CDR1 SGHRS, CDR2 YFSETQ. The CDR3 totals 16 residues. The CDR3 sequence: CASSLGGLSTNEKLFF. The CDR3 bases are TGCGCCAGCAGCTTGGGAGGGCTCTCAACTAATGAAAAACTGTTTTTT.

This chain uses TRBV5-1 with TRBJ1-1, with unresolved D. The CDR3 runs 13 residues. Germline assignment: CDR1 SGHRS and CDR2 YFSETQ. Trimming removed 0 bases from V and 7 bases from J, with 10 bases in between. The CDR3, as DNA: TGCGCCAGCAGCTTGGATACTCGGGATGAAGCTTTCTTT. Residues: CASSLDTRDEAFF.

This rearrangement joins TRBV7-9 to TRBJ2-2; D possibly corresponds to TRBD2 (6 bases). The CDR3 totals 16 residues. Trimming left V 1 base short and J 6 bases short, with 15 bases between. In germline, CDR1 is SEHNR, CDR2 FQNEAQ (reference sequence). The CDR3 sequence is CASSLVGSGEAGELFF. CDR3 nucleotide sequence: TGTGCCAGCAGCTTAGTCGGGAGCGGCGAGGCCGGGGAGCTGTTTTTT.

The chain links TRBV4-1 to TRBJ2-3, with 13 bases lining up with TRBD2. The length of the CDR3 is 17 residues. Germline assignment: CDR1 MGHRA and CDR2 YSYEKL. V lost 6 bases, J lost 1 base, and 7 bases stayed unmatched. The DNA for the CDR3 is TGCGCCAGCAGTCCTAGACTAGCGGGGGGACGCACAGATACGCAGTATTTT. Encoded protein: CASSPRLAGGRTDTQYF.